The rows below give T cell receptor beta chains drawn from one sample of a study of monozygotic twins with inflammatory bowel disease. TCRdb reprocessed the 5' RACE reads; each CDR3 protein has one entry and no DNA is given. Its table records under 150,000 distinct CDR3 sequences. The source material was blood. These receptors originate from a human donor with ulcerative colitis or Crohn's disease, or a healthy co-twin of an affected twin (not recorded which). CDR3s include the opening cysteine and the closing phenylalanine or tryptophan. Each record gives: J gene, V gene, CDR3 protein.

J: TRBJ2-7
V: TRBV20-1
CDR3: CSASGSGTGDIYEQYF

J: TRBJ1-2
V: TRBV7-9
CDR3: CASSLAGDTYGYTF

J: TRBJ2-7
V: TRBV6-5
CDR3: CASSSTSGLEQYF

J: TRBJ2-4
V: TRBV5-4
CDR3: CASSSMGLTKNIQYF

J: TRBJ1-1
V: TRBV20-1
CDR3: CSASRQLNTEAFF

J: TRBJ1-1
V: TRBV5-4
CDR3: CASSFTGYATEAFF

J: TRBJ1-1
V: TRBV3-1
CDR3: CASSPFAAALNTEAFF

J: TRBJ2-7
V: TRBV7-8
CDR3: CASSLVSQVWRTYEQYF

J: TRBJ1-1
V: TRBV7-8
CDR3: CASSARILDRGEAFF

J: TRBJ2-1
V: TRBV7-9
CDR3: CASSGGADEQFF

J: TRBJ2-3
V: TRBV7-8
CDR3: CASSPPGSWDTQYF

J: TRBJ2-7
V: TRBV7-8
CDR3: CASSLVRLAPNEQYF

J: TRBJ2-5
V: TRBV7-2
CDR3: CASSLRAYQETQYF

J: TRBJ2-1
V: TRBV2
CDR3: CASSFTPGTSGAYNSYNEQFF

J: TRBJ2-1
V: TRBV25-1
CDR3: CASSDSTRGNYNEQFF

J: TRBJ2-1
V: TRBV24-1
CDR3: CATSDQRPGQWDEQFF

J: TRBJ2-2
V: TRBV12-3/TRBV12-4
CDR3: CASSSPGQLGALTGELFF

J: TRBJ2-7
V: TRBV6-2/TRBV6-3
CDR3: CASTVRQGGRRSYEQYF

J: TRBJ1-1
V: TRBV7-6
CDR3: CASSKNFGQNKEAFF

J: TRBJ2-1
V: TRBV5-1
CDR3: CASSIEGVGFF

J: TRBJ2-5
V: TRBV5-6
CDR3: CASSLARTGQETQYF

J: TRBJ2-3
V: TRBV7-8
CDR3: CASSTGTGPSTDTQYF

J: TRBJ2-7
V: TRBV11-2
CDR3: CASSSWDRSSYEQYF

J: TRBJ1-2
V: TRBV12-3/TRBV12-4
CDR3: CASRAGTGQGGYTF

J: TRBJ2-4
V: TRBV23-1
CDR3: CASSQLGEVAKNIQYF

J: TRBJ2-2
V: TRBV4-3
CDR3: CASGSGPEFPGELFF

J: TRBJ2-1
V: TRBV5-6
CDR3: CASSRTVFNEQFF

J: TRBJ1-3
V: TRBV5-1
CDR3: CASSPGQGPSSGNTIYF

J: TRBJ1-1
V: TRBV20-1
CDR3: CSARTAGGSYTEAFF

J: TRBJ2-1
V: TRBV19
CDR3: CASSRGGGPINEQFF

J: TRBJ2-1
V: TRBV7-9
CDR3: CASSFSGGAYNEQFF

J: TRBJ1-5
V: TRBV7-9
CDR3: CASSLGQGDRQPQHF

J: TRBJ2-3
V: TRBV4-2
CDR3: CASSQDNQSRYAQYF

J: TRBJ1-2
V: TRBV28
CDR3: CASRETGQGLDGYTF

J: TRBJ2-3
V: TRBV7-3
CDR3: CASSPGLSTDTQYF

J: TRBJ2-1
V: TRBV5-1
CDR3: CASSLSGGTYNEQFF

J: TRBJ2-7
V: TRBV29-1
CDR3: CSVGRDAYEQYF

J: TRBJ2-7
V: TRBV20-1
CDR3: CSARGEPSDSSSYEQYF

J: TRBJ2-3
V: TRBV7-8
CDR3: CASSSRDSITDTQYF

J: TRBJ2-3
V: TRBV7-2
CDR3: CASTFEGAADTQYF

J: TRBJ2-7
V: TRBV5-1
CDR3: CASSYSGGFYEQYF

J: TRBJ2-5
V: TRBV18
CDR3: CASSQGNQETQYF

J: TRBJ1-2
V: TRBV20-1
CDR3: CSARDRARGYDGYTF

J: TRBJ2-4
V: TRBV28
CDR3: CASSSPGGQNIQYF

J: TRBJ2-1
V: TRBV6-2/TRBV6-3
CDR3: CASTPTGRYNEQFF

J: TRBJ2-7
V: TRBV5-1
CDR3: CASSLVEGARDEQYF